This T cell receptor (beta chain) was documented in a study of T cell repertoires in cytomegalovirus infection. At the level of the study: The authors relied on CMV epitopes, both recently identified HLA-C-restricted and well-studied HLA-B-restricted. In public TCR beta signatures, there were indications of both CMV infection and matching HLA type.

This clonotype has just a few counts. The target antigen is unknown. TCRdb called the reads again in MiXCR, with one record for every CDR3 protein. The table records 450,000 to 600,000 distinct CDR3 sequences, 30% to 40% of them present only once. The study's findings and limits: HLA-C-restricted CMV-specific TCR beta clonotypes were dominant in the ex vivo response.

The CDR3 is made up of 19 amino acids. V was clipped by 0 bases and J by 1 base; unmatched bases: 10. Germline values: CDR1 LGHNA, CDR2 YSLEER. The TCR sequence derives from a human donor in good health (CMV status not recorded). Some clones in this sample may be carry-over from other donors' samples. The source material was cultured PBMCs, sampled from culture after CMV antigen stimulation. V usage is TRBV4-3 and J usage is TRBJ1-5; TRBD1 matches at 9 bases. The CDR3 bases are TGCGCCAGCAGCCAAGATCACGGACAGGGGACAAGGAGCAATCAGCCCCAGCATTTT. It translates to CASSQDHGQGTRSNQPQHF.